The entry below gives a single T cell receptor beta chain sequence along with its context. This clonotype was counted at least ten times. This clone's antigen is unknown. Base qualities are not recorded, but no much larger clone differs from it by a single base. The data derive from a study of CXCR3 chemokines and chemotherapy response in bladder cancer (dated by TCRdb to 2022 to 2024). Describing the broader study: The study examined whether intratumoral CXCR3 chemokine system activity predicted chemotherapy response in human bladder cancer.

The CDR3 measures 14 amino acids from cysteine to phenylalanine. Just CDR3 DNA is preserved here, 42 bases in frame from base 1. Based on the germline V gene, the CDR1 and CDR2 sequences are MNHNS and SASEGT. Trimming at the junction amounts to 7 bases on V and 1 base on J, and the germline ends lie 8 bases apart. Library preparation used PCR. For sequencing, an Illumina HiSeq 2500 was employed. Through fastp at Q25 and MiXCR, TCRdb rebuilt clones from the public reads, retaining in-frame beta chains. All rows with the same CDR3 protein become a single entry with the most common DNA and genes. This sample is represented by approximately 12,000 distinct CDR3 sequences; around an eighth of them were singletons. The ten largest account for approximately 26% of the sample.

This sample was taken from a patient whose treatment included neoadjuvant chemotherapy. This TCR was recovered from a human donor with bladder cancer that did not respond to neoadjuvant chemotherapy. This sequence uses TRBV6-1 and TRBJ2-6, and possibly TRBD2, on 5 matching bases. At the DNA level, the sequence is TGTGCCAGCACGAGGGTTTCTGGGGCCAACGTCCTGACTTTC. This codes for CASTRVSGANVLTF.